This TCR beta chain was observed in a study of regulatory T cells in long-lasting Graves disease. Time point given: persistent/refractory GD, antithyroid drugs over 5 years with positive TRAb. RNA isolated from PBMCs was used to make the TCR library. The authors drew approximately 9 milliliters of peripheral blood into EDTA tubes. There are many counts of this clonotype. Arm-PCR of CDR3 regions and iRepertoire HTBI primers were the basis on which TCR beta libraries were built. In TCRdb, the multiplex PCR reads were re-called with MiXCR into one record per CDR3 protein. The table lists some 300,000 distinct CDR3 sequences, around 21% of them singletons. The V end was cut by 6 bases, the J end by 5 bases, with 13 bases between. In germline, CDR1 is MDHEN, CDR2 SYDVKM. The CDR3 runs 13 residues.

The chain carries TRBV28 and TRBJ2-5, with D perhaps given as TRBD1 or TRBD2 (5 bases each). This TCR derives from a female donor with Graves disease. Sequencing used peripheral blood mononuclear cells (PBMCs), obtained when the disease was refractory, from a patient treated with antithyroid drugs. The CDR3 DNA reads TGTGCCAGCAGGGCAGGGACGTTGGAGACCCAGTACTTC. This sequence encodes CASRAGTLETQYF.